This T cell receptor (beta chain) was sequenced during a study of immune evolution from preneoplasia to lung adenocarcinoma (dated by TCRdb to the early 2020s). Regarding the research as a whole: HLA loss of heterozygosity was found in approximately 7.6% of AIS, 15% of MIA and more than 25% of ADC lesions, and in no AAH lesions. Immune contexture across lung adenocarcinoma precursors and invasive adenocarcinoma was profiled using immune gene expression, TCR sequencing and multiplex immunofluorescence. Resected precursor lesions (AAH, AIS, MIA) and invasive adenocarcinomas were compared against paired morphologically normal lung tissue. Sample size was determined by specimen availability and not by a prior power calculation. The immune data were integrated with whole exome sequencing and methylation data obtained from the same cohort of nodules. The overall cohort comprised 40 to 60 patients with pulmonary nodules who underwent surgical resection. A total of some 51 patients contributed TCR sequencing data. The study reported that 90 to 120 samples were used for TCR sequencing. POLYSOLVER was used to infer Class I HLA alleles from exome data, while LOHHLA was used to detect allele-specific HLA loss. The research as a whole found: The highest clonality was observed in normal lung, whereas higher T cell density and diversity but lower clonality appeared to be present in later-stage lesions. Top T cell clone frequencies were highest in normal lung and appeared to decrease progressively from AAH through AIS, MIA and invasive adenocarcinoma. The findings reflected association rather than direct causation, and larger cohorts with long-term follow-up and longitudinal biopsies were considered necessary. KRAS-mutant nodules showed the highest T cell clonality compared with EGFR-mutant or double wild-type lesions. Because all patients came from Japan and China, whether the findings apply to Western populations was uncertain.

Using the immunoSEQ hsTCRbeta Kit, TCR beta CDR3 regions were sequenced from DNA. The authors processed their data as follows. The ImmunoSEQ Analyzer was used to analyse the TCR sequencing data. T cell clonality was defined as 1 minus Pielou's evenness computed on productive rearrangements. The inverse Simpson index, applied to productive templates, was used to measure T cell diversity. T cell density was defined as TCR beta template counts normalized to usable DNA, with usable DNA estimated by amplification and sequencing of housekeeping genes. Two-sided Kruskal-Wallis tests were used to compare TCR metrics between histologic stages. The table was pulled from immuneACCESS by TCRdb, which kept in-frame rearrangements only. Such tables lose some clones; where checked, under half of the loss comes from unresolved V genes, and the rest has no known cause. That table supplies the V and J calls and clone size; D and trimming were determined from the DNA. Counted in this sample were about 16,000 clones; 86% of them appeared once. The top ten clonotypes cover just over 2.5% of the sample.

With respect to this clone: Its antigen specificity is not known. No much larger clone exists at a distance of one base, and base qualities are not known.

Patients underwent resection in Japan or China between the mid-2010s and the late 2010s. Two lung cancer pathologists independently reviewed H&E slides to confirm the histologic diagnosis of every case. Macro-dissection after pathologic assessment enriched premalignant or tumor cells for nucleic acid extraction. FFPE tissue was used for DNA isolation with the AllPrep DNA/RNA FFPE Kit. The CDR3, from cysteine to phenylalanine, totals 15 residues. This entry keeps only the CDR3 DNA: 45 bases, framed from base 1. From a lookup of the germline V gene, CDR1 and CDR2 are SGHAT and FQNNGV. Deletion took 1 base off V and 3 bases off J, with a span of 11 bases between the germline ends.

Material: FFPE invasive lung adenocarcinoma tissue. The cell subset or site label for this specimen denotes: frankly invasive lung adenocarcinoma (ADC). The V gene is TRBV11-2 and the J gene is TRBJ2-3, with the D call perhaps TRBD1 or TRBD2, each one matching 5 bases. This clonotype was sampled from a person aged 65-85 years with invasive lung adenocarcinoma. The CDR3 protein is CASSLAGRRTDTQYF. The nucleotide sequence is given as TGTGCCAGCAGCTTAGCGGGGCGCAGGACAGATACGCAGTATTTT.